Given below is one TCR beta chain in context. The antigen is undetermined. This sample was included in a study of T cells in narcolepsy. Repertoires were generated with immunoSEQ multiplex PCR, while TCRdb's copy carries only in-frame clones and drops some. The repertoire consists of roughly 15,000 clones, with roughly 87% occurring once and the leading ten covering approximately 40%. Notes on the study in general: Same-patient CSF and blood CD4+ T cell clonotypes included HCRT-specific and TRIB2-specific autoreactive ones. No autoreactive T cell clone sequences appeared in some memory CD4+ repertoires.

The receptor's source is a human donor in good health. Sample: memory (CD45RA-) CD4+ T cells from blood.

CDR3 protein: CAWRDRADSYEQYF. CDR3 DNA sequence: TGTGCCTGGAGGGACAGGGCCGATTCCTACGAGCAGTACTTC. This sequence joins TRBV30 and TRBJ2-5; 8 bases line up with TRBD1. The DNA end lines up better with TRBJ2-7; the J call may be wrong. Germline CDR1 reads GTSNPN; CDR2 reads SVGIG (reference sequence). This CDR3 comprises 14 residues.